This paragraph covers one T cell receptor (beta chain) sequence. Its antigen is still unknown. Healthy bone marrow donors made up the donor group. PCR involved 60 Vbeta and 13 Jbeta primers. Profiling relied on immunoSEQ multiplex PCR, and the TCRdb table lists in-frame clones only, not all of them. The data hold 100,000 to 150,000 clones, with 80% observed a single time. This sample is part of a study of cytomegalovirus exposure and HLA in healthy donors. Overall study results and limits: TCR beta V- and J-gene trimming, according to a later analysis, was linked to a missense DCLRE1C variant.

Sequenced: PBMCs. This clonotype was sampled from a man aged 30-40 years in good health and CMV-seronegative.

CDR3 DNA sequence: TGCGCCAGCAGTCATTCGATAGGGGGTCTAGCGGTATACAATGAGCAGTTCTTC. It is translated as CASSHSIGGLAVYNEQFF. The chain recombines TRBV23-1 with TRBJ2-1, with TRBD2 as a possible D gene (7 bases). TRBV23-1 has ORF status, its function being uncertain. The CDR3 extends over 18 amino acids. V dropped 3 bases and J dropped 4 bases, with 22 bases sitting between them.